This T cell receptor (beta chain) was recorded in a study of cytomegalovirus exposure and HLA in healthy donors. PCR employed 60 Vbeta and 13 Jbeta primers. In the source study's methods: It was a later analysis that counted roughly 79 million unique TCR beta chains, of which some 9.9 million were shared. Generated by immunoSEQ multiplex PCR, the TCRdb table keeps only in-frame clones and is missing some. The D gene and trimming were derived from the DNA, and the V and J assignments and clone size from that table. The profile shows some 100,000 clones, approximately 80% of them singletons. Study outcomes and limitations: Apparent HLA restriction characterized most CMV-associated TCR beta chains in a later analysis. Judged likely to be a sequencing artifact was a cluster of highly shared sequence variants.

Remarks on this clone: Its specificity is unknown.

The receptor was isolated from a man aged 45-60 years in good health and CMV-seropositive. Material for sequencing was PBMCs.

CDR3 protein: CASSYDRGNSYEQYF. The CDR3 DNA follows: TGTGCCAGCAGTTACGACAGGGGGAACTCCTACGAGCAGTACTTC. This chain links TRBV6-5 with TRBJ2-7; 9 nucleotides align to TRBD1. The CDR3 runs 15 residues. V lost 2 bases, J lost 0 bases, and 2 bases stayed unmatched. Germline V CDR1 and CDR2: MNHEY, SVGAGI.